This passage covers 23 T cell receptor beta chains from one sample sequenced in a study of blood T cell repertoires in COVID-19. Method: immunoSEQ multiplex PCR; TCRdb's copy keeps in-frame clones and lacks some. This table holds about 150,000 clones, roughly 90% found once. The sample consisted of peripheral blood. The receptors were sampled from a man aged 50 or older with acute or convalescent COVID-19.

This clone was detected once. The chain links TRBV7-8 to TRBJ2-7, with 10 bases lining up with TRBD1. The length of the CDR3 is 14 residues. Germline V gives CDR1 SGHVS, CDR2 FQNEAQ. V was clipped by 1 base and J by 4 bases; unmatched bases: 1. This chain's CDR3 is CASSLEGQGYEQYF. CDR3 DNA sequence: TGTGCCAGCAGCTTAGAGGGACAGGGGTACGAGCAGTACTTC. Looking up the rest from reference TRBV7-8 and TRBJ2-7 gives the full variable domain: GAGVSQSPRYKVAKRGQDVALRCDPISGHVSLFWYQQALGQGPEFLTYFQNEAQLDKSGLPSDRFFAERPEGSVSTLKIQRTQQEDSAVYLCASSLEGQGYEQYFGPGTRLTVT.

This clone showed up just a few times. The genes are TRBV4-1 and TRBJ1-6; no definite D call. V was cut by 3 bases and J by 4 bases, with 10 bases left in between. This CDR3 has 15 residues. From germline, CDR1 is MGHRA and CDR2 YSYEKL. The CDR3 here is CASSQAPGYNSPLHF. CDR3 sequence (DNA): TGCGCCAGCAGCCAGGCTCCGGGGTATAATTCACCCCTCCACTTT.

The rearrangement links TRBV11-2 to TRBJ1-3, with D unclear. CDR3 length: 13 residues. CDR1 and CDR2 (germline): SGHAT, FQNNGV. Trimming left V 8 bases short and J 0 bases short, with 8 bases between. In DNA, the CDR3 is TGTGCCAGCGGGGAGAGCTCTGGAAACACCATATATTTT. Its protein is CASGESSGNTIYF.

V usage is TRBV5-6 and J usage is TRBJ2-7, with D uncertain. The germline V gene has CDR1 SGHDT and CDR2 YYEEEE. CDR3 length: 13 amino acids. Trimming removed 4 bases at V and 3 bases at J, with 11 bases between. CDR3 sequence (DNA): TGTGCCAGCAGCAATAGAGGAAGCTACGAGCAGTACTTC. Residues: CASSNRGSYEQYF.

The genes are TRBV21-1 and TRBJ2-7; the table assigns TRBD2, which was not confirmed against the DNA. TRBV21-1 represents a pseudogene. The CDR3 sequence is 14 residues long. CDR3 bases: TGTGCCAGCAGGAGGAGACTAGCCTCCTACGAGCAGTACTTC. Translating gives CASRRRLASYEQYF.

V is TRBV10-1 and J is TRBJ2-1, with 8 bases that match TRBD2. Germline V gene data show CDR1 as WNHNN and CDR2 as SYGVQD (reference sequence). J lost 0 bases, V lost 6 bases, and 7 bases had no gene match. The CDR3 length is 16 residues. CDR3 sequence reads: CASSTPGGASYNEQFF. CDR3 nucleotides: TGCGCCAGCAGCACACCCGGGGGGGCCTCCTACAATGAGCAGTTCTTC.

The CDR3 protein is CASSRGTGDFNYGYTF. The DNA of the CDR3 is TGTGCCAGCAGCCGTGGGACAGGGGACTTTAACTATGGCTACACCTTC. The rearrangement joins TRBV9 to TRBJ1-2, with 10 bases lining up with TRBD1. Germline lookup yields CDR1 SGDLS and CDR2 YYNGEE. The CDR3 totals 16 residues. V shed 4 bases and J 1 base; nucleotides not matched to a gene: 7.

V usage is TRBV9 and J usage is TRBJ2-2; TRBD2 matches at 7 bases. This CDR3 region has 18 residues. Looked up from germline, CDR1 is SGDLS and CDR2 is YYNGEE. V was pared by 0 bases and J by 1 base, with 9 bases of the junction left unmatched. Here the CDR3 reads CASSVGSGLAVNTGELFF. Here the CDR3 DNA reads TGTGCCAGCAGCGTAGGGAGTGGGCTAGCGGTGAACACCGGGGAGCTGTTTTTT.

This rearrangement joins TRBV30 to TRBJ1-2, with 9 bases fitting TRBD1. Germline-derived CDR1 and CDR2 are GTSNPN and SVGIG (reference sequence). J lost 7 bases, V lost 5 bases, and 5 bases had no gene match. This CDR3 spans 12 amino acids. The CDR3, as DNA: TGTGCCTGGGGGGACAGGGTAATTGGCTACACCTTC. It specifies CAWGDRVIGYTF.

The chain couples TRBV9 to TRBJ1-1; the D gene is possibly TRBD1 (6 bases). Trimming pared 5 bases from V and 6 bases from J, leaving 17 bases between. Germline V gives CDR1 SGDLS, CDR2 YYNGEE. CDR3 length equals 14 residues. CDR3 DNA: TGTGCCAGCAGTGTATTAACTGGGGGCTCTGAAGCTTTCTTT. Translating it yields CASSVLTGGSEAFF.

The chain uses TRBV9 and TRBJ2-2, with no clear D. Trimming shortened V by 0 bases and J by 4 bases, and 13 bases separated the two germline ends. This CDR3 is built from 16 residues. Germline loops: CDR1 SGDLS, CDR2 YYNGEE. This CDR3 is CASSVDWQVTTGELFF. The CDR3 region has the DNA TGTGCCAGCAGCGTAGATTGGCAGGTTACCACCGGGGAGCTGTTTTTT.

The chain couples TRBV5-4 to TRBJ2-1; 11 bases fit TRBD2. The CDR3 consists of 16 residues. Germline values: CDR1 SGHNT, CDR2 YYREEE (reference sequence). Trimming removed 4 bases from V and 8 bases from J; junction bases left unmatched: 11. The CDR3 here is CASSPISGGALDEQFF. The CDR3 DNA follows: TGTGCCAGCAGCCCGATTAGCGGGGGGGCATTAGATGAGCAGTTCTTC.

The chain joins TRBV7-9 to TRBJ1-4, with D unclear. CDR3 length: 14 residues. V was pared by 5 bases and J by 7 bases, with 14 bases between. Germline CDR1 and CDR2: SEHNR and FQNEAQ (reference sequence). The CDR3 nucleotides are TGTGCCAGCAGCCCGCCCGAGTCGAGTGAAAAACTGTTTTTT. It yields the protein CASSPPESSEKLFF.

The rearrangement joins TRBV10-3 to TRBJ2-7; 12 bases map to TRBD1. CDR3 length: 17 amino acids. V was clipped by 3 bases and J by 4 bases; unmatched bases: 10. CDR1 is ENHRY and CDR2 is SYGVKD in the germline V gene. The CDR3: CAISDRRGTGGHYEQYV. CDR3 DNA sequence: TGTGCCATCAGTGATCGAAGAGGGACAGGGGGCCATTACGAGCAGTACGTC.

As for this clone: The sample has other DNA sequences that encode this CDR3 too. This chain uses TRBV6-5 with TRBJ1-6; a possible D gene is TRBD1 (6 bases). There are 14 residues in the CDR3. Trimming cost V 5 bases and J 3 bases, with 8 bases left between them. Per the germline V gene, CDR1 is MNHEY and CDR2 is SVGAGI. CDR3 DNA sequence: TGTGCCAGCAGTCGACAGGTCTATAATTCACCCCTCCACTTT. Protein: CASSRQVYNSPLHF.

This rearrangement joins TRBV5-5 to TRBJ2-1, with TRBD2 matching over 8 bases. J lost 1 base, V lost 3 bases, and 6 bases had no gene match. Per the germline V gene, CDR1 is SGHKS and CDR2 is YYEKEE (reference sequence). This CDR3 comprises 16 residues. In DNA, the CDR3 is TGTGCCAGCAGCTCAACGGGACTAGTATCCTACAATGAGCAGTTCTTC. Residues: CASSSTGLVSYNEQFF. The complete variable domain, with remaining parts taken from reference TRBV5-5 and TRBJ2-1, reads DAGVTQSPTHLIKTRGQQVTLRCSPISGHKSVSWYQQVLGQGPQFIFQYYEKEERGRGNFPDRFSARQFPNYSSELNVNALLLGDSALYLCASSSTGLVSYNEQFFGPGTRLTVL.

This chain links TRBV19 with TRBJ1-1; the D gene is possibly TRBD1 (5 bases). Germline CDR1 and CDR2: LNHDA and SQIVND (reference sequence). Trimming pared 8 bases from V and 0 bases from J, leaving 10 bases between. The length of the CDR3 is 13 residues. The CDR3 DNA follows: TGTGCCAGTGCAGGGTTACTGAACACTGAAGCTTTCTTT. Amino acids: CASAGLLNTEAFF.

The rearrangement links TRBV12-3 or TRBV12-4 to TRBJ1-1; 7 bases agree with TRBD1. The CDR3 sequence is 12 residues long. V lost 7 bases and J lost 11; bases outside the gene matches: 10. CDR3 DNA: TGTGCCAGCACCTGGGACAGCCGGACGGCTTTCTTT. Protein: CASTWDSRTAFF.

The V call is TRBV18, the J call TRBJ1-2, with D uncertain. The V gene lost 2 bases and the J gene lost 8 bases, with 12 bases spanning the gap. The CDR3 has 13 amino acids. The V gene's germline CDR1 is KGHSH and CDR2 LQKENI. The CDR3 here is CASSPLDEGGYTF. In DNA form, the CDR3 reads TGTGCCAGCTCACCATTGGACGAGGGAGGCTACACCTTC. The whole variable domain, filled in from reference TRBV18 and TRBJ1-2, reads NAGVMQNPRHLVRRRGQEARLRCSPMKGHSHVYWYRQLPEEGLKFMVYLQKENIIDESGMPKERFSAEFPKEGPSILRIQQVVRGDSAAYFCASSPLDEGGYTFGSGTRLTVV.

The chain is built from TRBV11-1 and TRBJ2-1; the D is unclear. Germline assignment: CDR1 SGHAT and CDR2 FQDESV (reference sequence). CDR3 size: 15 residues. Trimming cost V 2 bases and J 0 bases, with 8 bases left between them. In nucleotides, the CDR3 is TGTGCCAGCAGCTTACCCCTAAGCTCCTACAATGAGCAGTTCTTC. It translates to CASSLPLSSYNEQFF.

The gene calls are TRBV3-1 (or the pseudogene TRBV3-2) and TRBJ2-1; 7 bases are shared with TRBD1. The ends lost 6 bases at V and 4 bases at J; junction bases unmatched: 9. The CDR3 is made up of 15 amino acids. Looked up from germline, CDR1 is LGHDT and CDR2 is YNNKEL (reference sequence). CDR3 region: CASSRDSSFYNEQFF. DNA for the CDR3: TGTGCCAGCAGTCGGGACAGCTCCTTTTACAATGAGCAGTTCTTC.

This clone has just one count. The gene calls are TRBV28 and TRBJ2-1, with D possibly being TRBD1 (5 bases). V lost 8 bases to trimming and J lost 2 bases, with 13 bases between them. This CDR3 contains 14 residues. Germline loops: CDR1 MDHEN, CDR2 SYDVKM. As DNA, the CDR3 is TGTGCCAGCCGTACCAGGGCACCCTACAATGAGCAGTTCTTC. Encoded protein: CASRTRAPYNEQFF.

The CDR3 reads CASSTGETQYF. The CDR3, as DNA: TGTGCCAGCTCAACGGGTGAGACCCAGTACTTC. This chain uses TRBV18 with TRBJ2-5; no definite D call. The V gene's germline CDR1 is KGHSH and CDR2 LQKENI. The CDR3 has 11 residues. V lost 5 bases to trimming and J lost 5 bases, with 6 bases between them.